This T cell receptor beta chain appears in the sequencing data of a study of blood T cell repertoires in COVID-19 (dated by TCRdb to the early 2020s). Regarding the research as a whole: Samples covering the acute and convalescent phases of COVID-19 were provided by collaborators in the United States, Italy and Spain. The prospective study material was composed of cDNA or gDNA derived from T cells, B-cell-depleted T cells, or PBMCs. Deeply sampled blood TCRbeta repertoires from subjects exposed to, actively infected with, or recovered from COVID-19 were included in the dataset. The repertoires were released in a freely available public database intended as a resource for research on the immune response to SARS-CoV-2. Samples were obtained from the ongoing ImmuneRACE study (first 160 participants) and from 950 to 1,500 subjects provided by 6 global collaborators. The sample metadata nearly always contained a de-identified subject ID, COVID-19 status, age in years and sex. Where available, HLA class I and class II types were obtained from metadata supplied by the sample provider rather than from assay-based typing.

With regard to this clone: Its antigen has not been determined. No per-base quality is available; no much larger clone lies one base away.

General findings and caveats noted by the study authors: The amount of clinical and demographic metadata varied by source and participant and was provided uncurated.

TCRbeta CDR3 regions were amplified from genomic DNA using the immunoSEQ Assay, a bias-controlled multiplex PCR. Concerning the study's data processing: Nucleated cell counts per sample were estimated from amplification of reference gene primers within the assay. To quantify the absolute abundance of each unique TCRbeta CDR3 rearrangement, sequence reads were collapsed and filtered. For each sample, productive Simpson clonality was calculated by taking the square root of Simpson's diversity index across productive rearrangements. The clones in this table, taken by TCRdb from immuneACCESS, are in-frame only. Not every clone is retained; where verified, under half of the shortfall comes from an unresolved V gene, and the cause of the rest is unknown. The V and J calls and clone size are taken from that table; D and trimming were inferred from the DNA. For this sample there are around 270,000 clones; approximately 89% appear just once. The leading ten clones occupy over 2.5% of the sample.

Including cysteine and phenylalanine, the CDR3 has 16 amino acids. Kept here is only the CDR3 DNA, which spans 48 bases and is read in frame from base 1. CDR1 and CDR2 (SGHRS, YFSETQ) derive from the germline V gene. V is cut by 4 bases and J by 2 bases, and the space between the germline ends is 18 bases. Enrolling through a virtual design, the prospective study's participants ranged in age from roughly 18 to 89 years and lived across 24 United States geographic areas. Cohort assignment in the prospective study relied on participant-reported clinical history from a screening survey and a study questionnaire. Exposed participants had been in contact with someone with a PCR-confirmed or clinician-diagnosed COVID-19 case within 2 weeks of study entry. Mobile phlebotomists in the prospective study collected whole blood, serum and a nasopharyngeal or oropharyngeal swab from every participant. Participants in the prospective study had the option to provide additional blood draws and questionnaires over a roughly two-month period. Before DNA extraction, blood samples from the prospective study were shipped at room temperature or frozen.

The sequenced sample was PBMCs or T cells enriched from blood (not recorded which). This clonotype was obtained from a woman in her thirties or forties who had been exposed to COVID-19. The chain joins TRBV5-1 to TRBJ1-2; TRBD1 is possibly the D segment (6 matching bases). In nucleotides, the sequence is TGCGCCAGCAGCAATATGAATGACAGGACCAACTATGGCTACACCTTC. This encodes CASSNMNDRTNYGYTF. The full variable domain, with segments outside the CDR3 supplied by the reference TRBV5-1 and TRBJ1-2 proteins, appears as KAGVTQTPRYLIKTRGQQVTLSCSPISGHRSVSWYQQTPGQGLQFLFEYFSETQRNKGNFPGRFSGRQFSNSRSEMNVSTLELGDSALYLCASSNMNDRTNYGYTFGSGTRLTVV.